This TCR beta chain was retrieved from a study of immune characterization of retroperitoneal liposarcoma. In its sample, this clonotype was seen a few times. TCRdb reprocessed the PCR reads via MiXCR and lists one record per CDR3 protein. This sample has 10,000 or so distinct CDR3 sequences; roughly a quarter occur once, and the top ten carry around 8.6%. Between the trimmed V and J ends, which lost 7 bases and 9 bases, there was a span of 19 bases. The CDR3 has 14 residues. The sample comprised tumor tissue. This TCR was recovered from a male donor with retroperitoneal liposarcoma. This rearrangement joins TRBV12-3 or TRBV12-4 to TRBJ2-1; weak D call: TRBD1 (7 bases). The DNA for the CDR3 is TGTGCCAGCACGGTGCGGCAGGGGGGTTTTGAGCAGTTCTTC. This encodes CASTVRQGGFEQFF.